Listed below are T cell receptor beta chains from one sample, sequenced in a study of tumor-infiltrating lymphocytes in primary liver carcinoma. Using its own MiXCR run on the multiplex PCR reads, TCRdb lists one record per CDR3 protein. The data contain 22,000 or so distinct CDR3 sequences, 80% of them singletons. The sample taken for sequencing was liver tumor tissue from sampling region 2. These receptor sequences come from a woman aged 25-40 years with primary liver carcinoma and hepatitis B virus infection. Both conserved end residues are part of each CDR3. A D gene is named only where the DNA matches it firmly. The size field is filled for only some rows; it gives once, few, many or a size class.

d_gene	v_gene	j_gene	abundance	CDR3aa	CDR3nt
NA	TRBV7-2	TRBJ2-7	few	CTSSLVLGGGLEQYF	TGTACCAGCAGCTTAGTTCTAGGGGGAGGGCTGGAGCAGTACTTC
NA	TRBV6-2/TRBV6-3	TRBJ2-7	NA	CTSRPSGNSCEQYF	TGTACCAGCAGACCCAGCGGAAACTCTTGCGAGCAGTACTTC
NA	TRBV14	TRBJ2-1	NA	CASSQHNEQFF	TGTGCCAGCAGCCAACATAATGAGCAGTTCTTC
NA	TRBV29-1	TRBJ2-6	NA	CSVASGPNVLSF	TGCAGCGTCGCCTCTGGGCCCAACGTCCTGAGTTTC
NA	TRBV29-1	TRBJ2-1	NA	CSAIRDYNEQFF	TGCAGCGCCATAAGAGACTACAACGAGCAGTTCTTC
TRBD2	TRBV4-3	TRBJ2-7	NA	CASSQAVTGGHISYEYF	TGCGCCAGCAGCCAAGCTGTGACGGGGGGTCACATTAGCTACGAGTACTTC
NA	TRBV4-1	TRBJ2-7	NA	CAISQDPLSYEQYF	TGCGCCATCAGCCAAGATCCCCTCTCATACGAACAGTACTTC
NA	TRBV12-3/TRBV12-4	TRBJ2-3	few	CVSSYQYIDTQYF	TGTGTCAGCAGTTATCAGTACATAGATACGCAGTACTTT
NA	TRBV5-1	TRBJ2-7	NA	CASSLERGNYEQYF	TGCGCCAGCAGCTTGGAACGGGGCAATTACGAGCAGTACTTC
NA	TRBV11-1	TRBJ2-7	NA	CASSLRCLREQNF	TGTGCCAGCAGCTTAAGATGCCTCCGCGAACAGAACTTC
NA	TRBV11-3	TRBJ2-1	NA	CASSFLSDISYNERLF	TGTGCCAGCAGCTTCCTATCGGATATATCCTACAATGAGCGGCTCTTC
NA	TRBV6-5	TRBJ2-7	NA	CASSHDSDYEKYF	TGTGCCAGCAGTCACGACTCAGACTATGAGAAGTACTTC
TRBD2	TRBV7-9	TRBJ2-1	many	CASSFGLAGLKGNEQFF	TGTGCCAGCAGCTTTGGGCTAGCGGGTCTTAAGGGGAATGAGCAGTTCTTC
TRBD1	TRBV7-8	TRBJ1-2	NA	CASSFEGTGGGYIYTF	TGTGCCAGCAGCTTCGAAGGGACAGGGGGTGGCTATATCTATACCTTC
NA	TRBV10-3	TRBJ2-1	once	CAISETMAAITYNEQFF	TGTGCCATCAGCGAGACCATGGCAGCTATCACCTACAATGAGCAGTTCTTC
NA	TRBV6-1	TRBJ2-2	NA	CASSEILPGGATDTGEPFF	TGTGCCAGCAGTGAAATCCTTCCCGGGGGCGCCACGGACACCGGGGAGCCGTTTTTT
NA	TRBV11-1	TRBJ2-7	NA	CASSLGYLHEQYF	TGCGCCAGCAGCCTAGGATACCTCCACGAGCAGTATTTC
NA	TRBV11-3	TRBJ2-1	NA	CASSRLTGGWYEQFF	TGTGCCAGCAGCCGACTAACGGGCGGGTGGTATGAGCAGTTCTTC
NA	TRBV7-9	TRBJ2-7	NA	CAISLALTGNEQYF	TGTGCTATCAGCTTAGCGCTGACGGGGAACGAGCAGTACTTC
TRBD2	TRBV12-3/TRBV12-4	TRBJ2-1	once	CASSLLGTSGLEQLF	TGTGCCAGCAGCCTGCTCGGGACTAGCGGACTTGAGCAGCTCTTC
NA	TRBV11-2	TRBJ1-2	NA	CASSTGGRDWSYGYTF	TGTGCCAGCAGCACAGGAGGCAGGGATTGGAGCTATGGCTACACCTTC
NA	TRBV4-2	TRBJ2-7	NA	CASLGPYVYEQYF	TGTGCCAGCTTAGGGCCCTATGTCTACGAGCAGTACTTC
NA	TRBV7-9	TRBJ2-1	NA	CASSFGLTGLKGNERFF	TGTGCCAGCAGCTTTGGGCTAACGGGTCTTAAGGGGAATGAGCGGTTCTTC
TRBD1	TRBV4-3	TRBJ2-7	NA	CASSQDLWTGREQYF	TGTGCCAGTAGCCAAGATCTATGGACAGGGCGGGAGCAGTACTTC
NA	TRBV12-1	TRBJ2-3	NA	CASSSELAWDTDMQYF	TGTGCCAGCAGCTCAGAGCTAGCGTGGGACACAGATATGCAATATTTC
NA	TRBV5-5	TRBJ1-5	NA	CATSLGTQPQHF	TGTGCCACCAGCCTGGGTACTCAGCCCCAGCATTTT
NA	TRBV30	TRBJ2-7	NA	CAWIRVGPPYDQYF	TGTGCCTGGATCAGGGTGGGGCCCCCCTACGACCAGTACTTC
NA	TRBV6-5	TRBJ2-2	NA	CGSRQGWTGELFF	TGTGGCAGCAGGCAGGGATGGACTGGGGAGCTGTTTTTT
NA	TRBV5-4	TRBJ1-2	once	CASSLFHEYGYTF	TGTGCCAGCAGTCTATTCCACGAGTATGGCTACACCTTC
NA	TRBV10-3	TRBJ2-1	NA	CAIKRDVNGRSLNEQFF	TGTGCCATCAAGAGGGACGTTAACGGGAGAAGTCTCAATGAGCAGTTCTTC
TRBD1	TRBV4-1	TRBJ2-1	NA	CTSSQGDRTYNEQFF	TGCACCAGCAGCCAAGGGGACAGAACCTACAATGAGCAGTTCTTC
NA	TRBV12-3/TRBV12-4	TRBJ2-1	NA	CTSSLSEISGLEQFF	TGTACCAGCAGCCTGTCCGAGATTAGCGGACTTGAGCAGTTCTTC
NA	TRBV11-2	TRBJ1-2	NA	CARSLDGMARRDYTF	TGTGCCAGGAGCTTAGATGGGATGGCAAGGAGAGACTACACCTTC
NA	TRBV5-1	TRBJ2-7	medium-sized	CASSLRGTDEQYF	TGCGCCAGCAGCCTTAGGGGGACTGACGAGCAGTACTTC